This T cell receptor (beta chain) was recorded in a study of response to subunit inactivated influenza vaccine. This clonotype was observed a single time. TCRdb recomputed calls from the RT-PCR reads with MiXCR, one row per CDR3 protein. The sample includes about 570,000 distinct CDR3 sequences, 11% of them seen just once. These records were also assigned to another study, of T cells expressing NK-cell markers. As reported in that work: Generation of TCR beta cDNA was performed by 5'RACE template switching incorporating UMIs. Sequencing of TCR beta repertoires drew on sorted CD3+CD56+NKG2C+, CD3+CD56+NKG2C- and CD3+CD56-NKG2C+ T cells. One of the eight sequenced donors was seronegative, whereas the other seven were HCMV-seropositive. The authors applied an anti-gamma-delta TCR antibody in several experiments, and it restricted sorting to alpha-beta TCR T cells. Questions lingered over whether expanded NKG2C+ T cell clones were HCMV-specific.

Source: PBMCs from blood, taken on the day of vaccination. The receptor comes from a man aged 50-59 years who received an inactivated influenza vaccine.

CDR3 loop: CASSVDASYNEQFF. The CDR3 nucleotides read TGTGCCAGCAGCGTAGATGCGTCCTACAATGAGCAGTTCTTC. The chain joins TRBV9 to TRBJ2-1, with D uncertain. The germline CDR1 and CDR2 sequences are SGDLS and YYNGEE. The CDR3 has 14 residues. The V gene lost 0 bases and the J gene lost 1 base, with 5 bases spanning the gap.